This record looks at one T cell receptor (beta chain) sequence and its context. Using immunoSEQ multiplex PCR, the repertoire was profiled, and TCRdb retains in-frame clones only, with some absent. The sample has some 80,000 clones, roughly 91% seen once. The sample is drawn from a study of T cell changes during pregnancy in multiple sclerosis. The sequence derives from a female donor with multiple sclerosis, enrolled in a pregnancy study. This sample comprised peripheral blood, obtained in the first trimester of pregnancy.

The CDR3 reads CASSQTQRETQYF. Written as DNA, the CDR3 is TGCGCCAGCAGCCAAACACAACGAGAGACCCAGTACTTC. This rearrangement joins TRBV4-3 to TRBJ2-5; D is undetermined. The CDR3 is made up of 13 amino acids. CDR1 and CDR2 from the germline V gene are LGHNA and YSLEER. V lost 2 bases and J 4 bases, leaving 8 bases between the germline ends.